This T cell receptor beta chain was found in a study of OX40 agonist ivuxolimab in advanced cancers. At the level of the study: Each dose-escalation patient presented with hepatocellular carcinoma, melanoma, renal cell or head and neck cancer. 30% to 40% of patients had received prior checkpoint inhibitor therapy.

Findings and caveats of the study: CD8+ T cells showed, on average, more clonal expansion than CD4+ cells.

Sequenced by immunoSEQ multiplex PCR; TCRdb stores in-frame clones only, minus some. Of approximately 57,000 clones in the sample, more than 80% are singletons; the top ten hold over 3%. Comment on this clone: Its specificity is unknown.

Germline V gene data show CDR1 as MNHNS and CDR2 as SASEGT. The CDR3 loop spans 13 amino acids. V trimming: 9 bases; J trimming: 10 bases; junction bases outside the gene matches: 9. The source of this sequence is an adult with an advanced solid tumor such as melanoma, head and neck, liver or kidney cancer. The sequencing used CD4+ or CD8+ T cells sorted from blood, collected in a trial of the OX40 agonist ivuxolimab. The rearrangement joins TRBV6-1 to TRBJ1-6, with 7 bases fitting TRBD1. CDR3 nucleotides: TGTGCCAGTAGGAGACAGGGTCGATCACCCCTCCACTTT. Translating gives CASRRQGRSPLHF.